What follows describes a single TCR beta chain. Its cognate antigen is unknown. The entry originates in a study of T cell responses to AZD1222 COVID-19 vaccine. On the study more broadly: Some second doses came at about 4 weeks and others at about 12 weeks; these were pooled. Study observations and caveats: There were mostly white British donors and more females than males, and clonal diversity was possibly underestimated.

Germline CDR1 and CDR2: MNHEY and SVGAGI. Trimming stripped 0 bases from V and 5 bases from J, with 10 bases between. The CDR3 spans 14 residues. Libraries were prepared by immunoSEQ multiplex PCR; TCRdb keeps only in-frame clonotypes and omits some of them. Of 150,000 or so clones listed, approximately 85% are singletons. This clonotype originated in an adult in good health. This sequence joins TRBV6-5 and TRBJ1-2; perhaps TRBD1 as D (5 bases). Specimen: peripheral blood, collected on day 0 of AZD1222 vaccination. The DNA for the CDR3 is TGTGCCAGCAGTTACTCGGCACAGGCGTATGGCTACACCTTC. Encoded protein: CASSYSAQAYGYTF.